This T cell receptor beta chain was observed in a study of cytomegalovirus exposure and HLA in healthy donors. With 60 Vbeta and 13 Jbeta primers, the PCR was carried out. As originally analysed: In a later analysis, of 70 million to 85 million unique beta chains, approximately 10 million appeared in at least two donors. Assay used: immunoSEQ multiplex PCR; TCRdb lists only in-frame clones, some missing. Clonal size and the V and J genes are those of that table, whereas D and trimming came from the DNA. The data contain approximately 140,000 clones, around four fifths of them singletons. The CDR3 length is 15 residues. Trimming stripped 7 bases from V and 7 bases from J, with 23 bases between. Germline V gene data show CDR1 as SGHRS and CDR2 as YFSETQ. Donors were ostensibly healthy at sampling, although undocumented immune exposures were probable. Comment on this clone: Its antigen is still unknown.

Broader study findings: A missense DCLRE1C variant was associated with V- and J-gene trimming of TCR beta chains in a later analysis, and an independent cohort replicated the association. Indistinguishability led to the exclusion of some V segments, TRBV6-2 and TRBV6-3 included.

This receptor was taken from a male donor in good health and CMV-seropositive. V usage is TRBV5-1 and J usage is TRBJ1-2; possibly TRBD1 for D (5 bases). The sample taken for sequencing was PBMCs. CDR3 amino acids: CASGLRGGGKFGYTF. CDR3 in DNA: TGCGCCAGCGGTTTAAGGGGCGGTGGGAAGTTTGGCTACACCTTC.